The rows below give T cell receptor beta chains drawn from one sample of a study of T cells in Graves' hyperthyroidism and ophthalmopathy. In TCRdb, the multiplex PCR reads were re-called with MiXCR into one record per CDR3 protein. In the table there are about 200,000 distinct CDR3 sequences, around 16% of which are singletons. The specimen sequenced was blood. The receptors derive from a woman aged 50 to 60 with Graves' hyperthyroidism. The CDR3 runs from the conserved cysteine through the conserved F or W. The D gene is left open where the match is weak. Clone size is shown for a subset of rows, as once, few, many or a class of expanded clone.

cdr3_aa	cdr3_nt	clone_size	d_call	j_call	v_call
CASSSRTSGIEQFF	TGTGCCAGCAGCTCCCGGACTAGCGGGATAGAGCAGTTCTTC	many	TRBD2	TRBJ2-1	TRBV7-9
CALQLAASTDTQYF	TGTGCCCTACAGCTAGCGGCTAGCACAGATACGCAGTATTTT	many	TRBD2	TRBJ2-3	TRBV2
CATSARDTNTEAFF	TGTGCCACCAGCGCCCGGGACACTAACACTGAAGCTTTCTTT	many	.	TRBJ1-1	TRBV24-1
CASSFYGDSGGGYTF	TGCGCCAGCAGCTTTTACGGGGATTCCGGAGGTGGCTACACCTTC	few	.	TRBJ1-2	TRBV5-1
CSASPRLAGYETQYF	TGCAGTGCTAGCCCAAGACTAGCGGGATATGAGACCCAGTACTTC	many	TRBD2	TRBJ2-5	TRBV20-1
CASSQAETYEQYF	TGTGCCAGCAGCCAAGCGGAGACCTACGAGCAGTACTTC	many	.	TRBJ2-7	TRBV3-1
CASSERFHTQYF	TGTGCCAGCTCGGAGAGATTCCATACGCAGTATTTT	few	.	TRBJ2-3	TRBV18
CASSLGGLAGVNEQFF	TGTGCCAGCAGCTTGGGGGGACTAGCGGGTGTCAATGAGCAGTTCTTC	few	TRBD2	TRBJ2-1	TRBV5-8
CASSTKSYEQYF	TGTGCCAGCTCAACTAAATCCTACGAGCAGTACTTC	many	.	TRBJ2-7	TRBV18
CASSQPLALRYNEQFF	TGCGCCAGCAGCCAACCTCTAGCGCTTCGTTACAATGAGCAGTTCTTC	many	.	TRBJ2-1	TRBV4-1
CSATGATYEQYF	TGCAGTGCTACTGGAGCTACCTACGAGCAGTACTTC	many	.	TRBJ2-7	TRBV20-1
CSAWGQPNEKLFF	TGCAGTGCTTGGGGACAGCCAAATGAAAAACTGTTTTTT	few	TRBD1	TRBJ1-4	TRBV20-1
CASSPPGQGIMDTQYF	TGTGCCAGCAGCCCTCCGGGACAGGGAATAATGGATACGCAGTATTTT	many	TRBD1	TRBJ2-3	TRBV7-9
CAWSVQITGELFF	TGTGCCTGGAGTGTGCAGATAACCGGGGAGCTGTTTTTT	many	.	TRBJ2-2	TRBV30
CASTPASAAGNTIYF	TGTGCCAGCACCCCCGCTAGCGCTGCAGGAAACACCATATATTTT	.	.	TRBJ1-3	TRBV28
CSARDRRRLTDTQYF	TGCAGTGCTAGAGATCGTCGGAGGCTCACAGATACGCAGTATTTT	.	.	TRBJ2-3	TRBV20-1
CASSPSRVLNTEAFF	TGTGCCAGCAGCCCATCGCGGGTTTTGAACACTGAAGCTTTCTTT	few	.	TRBJ1-1	TRBV11-1
CSARPDRETSPLHF	TGCAGTGCGCGTCCTGACAGGGAAACTTCACCCCTCCACTTT	many	TRBD1	TRBJ1-6	TRBV20-1
CASSFLAGGETQYF	TGTGCCAGCAGCTTCCTAGCGGGAGGAGAGACCCAGTACTTC	many	TRBD2	TRBJ2-5	TRBV11-1
CASSPTRQGRNTIYF	TGTGCCAGCAGCCCAACCCGACAGGGAAGAAACACCATATATTTT	.	TRBD1	TRBJ1-3	TRBV7-2
CASSQDGRATGELFF	TGTGCCAGCAGCCAAGATGGCAGGGCCACCGGGGAGCTGTTTTTT	.	.	TRBJ2-2	TRBV14
CSARDLAGGPYEQFF	TGCAGTGCTAGAGATCTAGCGGGAGGGCCTTATGAGCAGTTCTTC	few	TRBD2	TRBJ2-1	TRBV20-1
CASSPGLAEYEQYF	TGTGCCAGCAGCCCGGGACTAGCGGAATACGAGCAGTACTTC	few	TRBD2	TRBJ2-7	TRBV3-1
CASSLGVAYNEQFF	TGCGCCAGCAGCTTGGGAGTGGCCTACAATGAGCAGTTCTTC	many	.	TRBJ2-1	TRBV5-1
CASSYEGQGFLRAFF	TGTGCCAGCAGTTACGAAGGTCAAGGATTTCTAAGAGCTTTCTTT	.	.	TRBJ1-1	TRBV6-5
CASTSPAMSSYNEQFF	TGTGCCAGCACCTCTCCCGCGATGAGCTCCTACAATGAGCAGTTCTTC	many	.	TRBJ2-1	TRBV6-2/TRBV6-3
CASSTSGTSGSPYEQYF	TGTGCCAGCTCAACATCCGGGACTAGCGGGAGCCCCTACGAGCAGTACTTC	few	TRBD2	TRBJ2-7	TRBV18
CASSPGRRQETQYF	TGTGCCAGCAGTCCGGGACGACGCCAAGAGACCCAGTACTTC	.	.	TRBJ2-5	TRBV27
CASSMAGRGETQYF	TGTGCCAGTAGTATGGCCGGGAGAGGGGAGACCCAGTACTTC	many	.	TRBJ2-5	TRBV19
CASSTSGSYEQYF	TGTGCCAGCAGTACTAGCGGGAGCTACGAGCAGTACTTC	many	TRBD2	TRBJ2-7	TRBV7-2
CASSPRAGGLGETQYF	TGTGCCAGCAGCCCGCGCGCAGGGGGCTTAGGGGAGACCCAGTACTTC	many	TRBD1	TRBJ2-5	TRBV11-2
CASSLTGFADTQYF	TGTGCCAGCAGCTTAACTGGTTTCGCAGATACGCAGTATTTT	many	.	TRBJ2-3	TRBV7-3
CAWSQGSTDTQYF	TGTGCCTGGAGCCAGGGGAGTACAGATACGCAGTATTTT	many	.	TRBJ2-3	TRBV30
CSATRTSGPSYEQYF	TGCAGTGCTACGAGGACTAGCGGGCCTTCCTACGAGCAGTACTTC	many	TRBD2	TRBJ2-7	TRBV20-1
CAWNQLAEYNEQFF	TGTGCCTGGAATCAGCTGGCGGAGTACAATGAGCAGTTCTTC	many	.	TRBJ2-1	TRBV30
CASSFGRANSPLHF	TGTGCCAGCAGCTTCGGCAGGGCGAATTCACCCCTCCACTTT	.	.	TRBJ1-6	TRBV5-6
CASSPPGQGRHEQYF	TGTGCCAGCAGCCCCCCGGGACAGGGGCGACACGAGCAGTACTTC	few	TRBD1	TRBJ2-7	TRBV4-2
CASSISGGLNYGYTF	TGTGCCAGTAGTATATCGGGCGGACTTAACTATGGCTACACCTTC	.	.	TRBJ1-2	TRBV19
CASSLAGTSSSNGQFF	TGTGCCAGCAGTTTAGCCGGGACTAGCTCTTCAAATGGGCAGTTCTTC	.	TRBD2	TRBJ2-1	TRBV12-3/TRBV12-4